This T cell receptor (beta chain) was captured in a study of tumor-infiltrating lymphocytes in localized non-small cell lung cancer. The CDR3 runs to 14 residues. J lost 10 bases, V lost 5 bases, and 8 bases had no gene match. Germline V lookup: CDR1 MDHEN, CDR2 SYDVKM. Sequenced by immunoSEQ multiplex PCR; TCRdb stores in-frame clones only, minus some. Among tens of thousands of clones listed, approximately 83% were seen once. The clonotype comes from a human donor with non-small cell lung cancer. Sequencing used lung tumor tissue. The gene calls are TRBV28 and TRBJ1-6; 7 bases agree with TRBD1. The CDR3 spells CASSPPTGWSPLHF. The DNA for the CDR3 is TGTGCCAGCAGTCCACCGACAGGGTGGTCACCCCTCCACTTT. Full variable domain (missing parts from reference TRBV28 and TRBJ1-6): DVKVTQSSRYLVKRTGEKVFLECVQDMDHENMFWYRQDPGLGLRLIYFSYDVKMKEKGDIPEGYSVSREKKERFSLILESASTNQTSMYLCASSPPTGWSPLHFGNGTRLTVT.